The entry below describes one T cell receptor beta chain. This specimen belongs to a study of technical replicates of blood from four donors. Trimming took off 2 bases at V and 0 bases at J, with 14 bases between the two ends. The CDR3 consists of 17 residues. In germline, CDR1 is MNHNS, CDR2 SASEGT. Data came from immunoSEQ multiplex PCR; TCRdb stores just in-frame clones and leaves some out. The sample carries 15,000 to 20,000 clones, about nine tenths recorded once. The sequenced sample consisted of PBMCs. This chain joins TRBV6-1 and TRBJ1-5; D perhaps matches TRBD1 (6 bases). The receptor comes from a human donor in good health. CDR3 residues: CASSEMFRTVSNQPQHF. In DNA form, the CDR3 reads TGTGCCAGCAGTGAAATGTTTAGGACAGTTAGCAATCAGCCCCAGCATTTT.